Shown below are 8 T cell receptor beta chains from a single sample sequenced in a study of tumor-infiltrating lymphocytes in primary liver carcinoma. Without any cell sorting, about 19-30 mg of bulk tissue yielded co-extracted RNA and DNA. cDNA specific to TCR beta was made from around 450 ng of total RNA, with a constant-region primer employed for priming. For TCR beta, libraries were produced by three nested multiplex PCR rounds using slightly modified ARM-PCR. A C-beta reverse primer was combined with TRBV1-TRBV30 forward primers in the first two PCR rounds, and each round had approximately 9 cycles. TCRdb itself ran the multiplex PCR reads through MiXCR, one entry per CDR3 protein. The table includes approximately 30,000 distinct CDR3 sequences, roughly two thirds detected once. The sequenced material came from liver tumor tissue from sampling region 3. Sample subset: tumor region T3, left-lateral pole. These receptors were taken from a woman aged 30 to 39 with primary liver carcinoma and hepatitis B virus infection.

This clonotype was counted between two and nine times. A junction boundary mismatches the germline segment, possibly from a read error. The chain links TRBV11-3 to TRBJ2-3, with D uncertain. There are 14 residues in the CDR3. Germline-derived CDR1 and CDR2 are SGHNT and YENEEA. This chain's CDR3 is CTSSFRISTDTQYF. DNA for the CDR3: TGTACCAGCAGCTTCAGGATTAGCACAGATACGCAGTATTTT.

Regarding this clonotype: A read error may produce the germline difference seen at one junction end. The J gene is TRBJ2-1, the V gene TRBV4-2; 7 nucleotides match TRBD2. This CDR3 spans 13 amino acids. Germline CDR1 is LGHNA and CDR2 is YNFKEQ. CDR3 sequence: CANSGNSRSEQFF. CDR3 coding DNA: TGTGCCAACAGCGGGAACTCACGTTCTGAGCAGTTCTTC.

The CDR3 reads CASGSTAGVSTDTQYF. CDR3 coding DNA: TGTGCTAGTGGTTCCACTGCCGGAGTTAGCACAGATACGCAGTATTTT. The J gene is TRBJ2-3, the V gene TRBV12-5, with no clear D. Germline lookup yields CDR1 LGHNT and CDR2 FRNRAP. The length of the CDR3 is 16 residues. V lost 4 bases and J 0 bases, leaving 14 bases between the germline ends.

Remarks on this clonotype: A much bigger clone sits one base away, suggesting this may be a read error. This rearrangement joins TRBV12-3 or TRBV12-4 to TRBJ2-7, with 8 bases aligning to TRBD2. The CDR3 is 13 amino acids. CDR3 nucleotides: TGTGCCAGCACTTTAACTAGCGGTACCGCGCAGTACTTC. Protein product: CASTLTSGTAQYF.

Points on this clonotype: At one of its ends the junction is not consistent with the germline gene, which may arise from a read error. The rearrangement joins TRBV12-3 or TRBV12-4 to TRBJ1-2, with D uncertain. The CDR3 covers 16 residues. The CDR3 loop is CANSLYEASRLRGYTF. The CDR3 nucleotides are TGTGCCAACAGTTTATACGAGGCCAGCCGCCTGCGAGGCTACACCTTC.

Comments on this clonotype: It may be a read error: a sequence one base away is much more abundant. The V call is TRBV7-2, the J call TRBJ2-7; the match to TRBD2 covers 8 bases. Germline V gene sequence: CDR1 SGHTA, CDR2 FQGNSA. The CDR3 runs to 15 residues. The CDR3 sequence is CASNLVSGSAYEQYF. The CDR3 nucleotides are TGTGCCAGCAACTTAGTAAGCGGGAGCGCTTACGAGCAGTACTTC.

This clonotype was recorded only once. A clone one base away is much larger, so this may be a read error. J is TRBJ2-3 and V is TRBV4-2; D is ambiguous. The V gene's germline CDR1 is LGHNA and CDR2 YNFKEQ. The CDR3 has 11 residues. This CDR3 is CASGQADTQYF. Written as DNA, the CDR3 is TGTGCCAGCGGCCAGGCAGATACGCAGTATTTT.

Concerning this clonotype: A read error is possible here, since a much larger clone lies one base away. J is TRBJ2-5 and V is TRBV5-5, with D possibly TRBD2 on 5 matching bases. Germline V CDR1 and CDR2: SGHKS, YYEKEE (reference sequence). This CDR3 has 15 amino acids. Trimming pared 2 bases from V and 7 bases from J, leaving 18 bases between. The CDR3, as DNA: TGTGCCAGCAGCTTTGGACTCATGAACCAACGGACCCAGTACTTC. This sequence encodes CASSFGLMNQRTQYF.